The 26 T cell receptor beta chains presented below share a single source sample, sequenced in a study of OX40 agonist ivuxolimab in advanced cancers. Libraries were prepared by immunoSEQ multiplex PCR; TCRdb keeps only in-frame clonotypes and omits some of them. The data show 80,000 or so clones, about 85% seen once. Sequences were derived from CD4+ or CD8+ T cells sorted from blood, sampled in a trial of the OX40 agonist ivuxolimab. The source of these receptors is an adult with an advanced solid tumor such as melanoma, head and neck, liver or kidney cancer.

This clone showed up just once. V usage is TRBV9 and J usage is TRBJ1-5, with a tentative D call TRBD1 (6 bases). The CDR3 sequence is 13 residues long. The V end was cut by 0 bases, the J end by 5 bases, with 6 bases between. The germline V gene has CDR1 SGDLS and CDR2 YYNGEE. For the CDR3, the DNA is TGTGCCAGCAGCGTAGGGACAGATCAGCCCCAGCATTTT. Its translation: CASSVGTDQPQHF.

The chain has TRBV5-4 and TRBJ2-5, with 9 bases aligning to TRBD1. This CDR3 region has 16 residues. CDR1 and CDR2 (germline): SGHNT, YYREEE (reference sequence). J was trimmed by 4 bases and V by 4 bases; bases with no gene match: 11. The CDR3, as DNA: TGTGCCAGCAGCCCGGGACAGGGTGAGGGTCGAGAGACCCAGTACTTC. This sequence encodes CASSPGQGEGRETQYF.

V and J are TRBV2 and TRBJ1-1, with 8 bases fitting TRBD1. Germline CDR1 reads SNHLY; CDR2 reads FYNNEI. V trimming: 5 bases; J trimming: 6 bases; junction bases outside the gene matches: 8. The CDR3 is made up of 14 amino acids. In DNA form, the CDR3 reads TGTGCCAGCAGTACCTATGCACAGGGGGCTGAAGCTTTCTTT. Residues: CASSTYAQGAEAFF.

The rearrangement uses TRBV30 and TRBJ2-5; D is undetermined. Trimming removed 1 base at V and 2 bases at J, with 11 bases between. Per germline, CDR1 GTSNPN and CDR2 SVGIG (reference sequence). This CDR3 is built from 14 residues. DNA of the CDR3: TGTGCCTGGAGTGCTGGACGGGCGCAAGAGACCCAGTACTTC. It codes for CAWSAGRAQETQYF.

Notes on this clone: Its ends do not fully match the called genes, so a read error is possible. Other DNA sequences from this sample encode an identical CDR3 as well. This chain joins TRBV27 and TRBJ1-4; D uncertain. CDR1 MNHEY and CDR2 SMNVEV come from the germline V gene (reference sequence). This CDR3 comprises 13 residues. CDR3 loop: CASSLDRDEKLFF. The DNA of the CDR3 is TGTGCCAGCAGTTTGGATAGGGATGAAAAGCTGTTTTTT.

CDR3 sequence: CASTLGLNGETQYF. The DNA of the CDR3 is TGTGCCAGCACCCTCGGGCTAAATGGGGAGACCCAGTACTTC. V and J are TRBV28 and TRBJ2-5; D uncertain. Trimming stripped 7 bases from V and 5 bases from J, with 17 bases between. Germline V lookup: CDR1 MDHEN, CDR2 SYDVKM. There are 14 residues in the CDR3.

The V and J genes are TRBV27 and TRBJ2-5; D possibly corresponds to TRBD1 (6 bases). V lost 4 bases, J lost 6 bases, and 15 bases lay in between. The CDR3 loop spans 14 amino acids. Germline CDR1 and CDR2: MNHEY and SMNVEV (reference sequence). For the CDR3, the DNA is TGTGCCAGCAGTTCAGCCTCAGGGGTTCAGACCCAGTACTTC. It codes for CASSSASGVQTQYF.

The rearrangement links TRBV7-2 to TRBJ2-1; 9 nucleotides agree with TRBD2. The J segment lost 8 bases and the V segment lost 5 bases, leaving 13 bases of the junction unmatched. This CDR3 is 16 amino acids long. The germline V gene has CDR1 SGHTA and CDR2 FQGNSA. The CDR3: CASSPSGGTALDEQFF. The DNA for the CDR3 is TGTGCCAGCAGCCCCAGCGGGGGGACTGCTCTCGATGAGCAGTTCTTC.

About this clone: Other DNA sequences of this sample code for an identical CDR3. CDR3 protein: CASRRQGAGYGYTF. The CDR3 DNA follows: TGTGCCAGCAGACGACAGGGGGCGGGCTATGGCTACACCTTC. The chain uses TRBV6-5 and TRBJ1-2; 10 bases map to TRBD1. Germline V gene sequence: CDR1 MNHEY, CDR2 SVGAGI. V was clipped by 6 bases and J by 4 bases; unmatched bases: 5. The CDR3 runs 14 residues.

The J gene is TRBJ1-4, the V gene TRBV7-9; D is ambiguous. CDR1 and CDR2 from the germline V gene are SEHNR and FQNEAQ (reference sequence). V was shortened by 2 bases and J by 6 bases, with 7 bases between the two germline ends. This CDR3 region has 13 residues. The CDR3 sequence: CASSLTGDEKLFF. CDR3 coding DNA: TGTGCCAGCAGCTTAACTGGGGATGAAAAACTGTTTTTT.

This clone was seen only once. CDR3 sequence (DNA): TGTGCCAGCAGCCCCGGTACGGGGCGCCAGAACACTGAAGCTTTCTTT. Its translation is CASSPGTGRQNTEAFF. The chain uses TRBV5-6 and TRBJ1-1; TRBD1 might be the D (5 bases). There are 16 residues in the CDR3. V lost 4 bases to trimming and J lost 1 base, with 17 bases between them. The germline CDR1 and CDR2 sequences are SGHDT and YYEEEE. Using reference TRBV5-6 and TRBJ1-1 for the parts outside the CDR3, the full variable domain is DAGVTQSPTHLIKTRGQQVTLRCSPKSGHDTVSWYQQALGQGPQFIFQYYEEEERQRGNFPDRFSGHQFPNYSSELNVNALLLGDSALYLCASSPGTGRQNTEAFFGQGTRLTVV.

The chain has TRBV5-1 and TRBJ2-5, with D possibly TRBD2 on 5 matching bases. This CDR3 spans 14 amino acids. Trimming pared 4 bases from V and 5 bases from J, leaving 15 bases between. CDR1 and CDR2 from the germline V gene are SGHRS and YFSETQ. CDR3: CASSPNVRRETQYF. CDR3 sequence (DNA): TGCGCCAGCAGCCCTAACGTTAGGAGGGAGACCCAGTACTTC.

This chain connects TRBV14 to TRBJ1-6; tentative D call: TRBD1 (6 bases). V was trimmed by 5 bases and J by 5 bases, leaving 10 bases between them. Germline CDR1 SGHDN, CDR2 FVKESK. This CDR3 is 14 amino acids long. This chain's CDR3 is CASSTRGDNSPLHF. CDR3 sequence (DNA): TGTGCCAGCAGCACCAGGGGAGATAATTCACCCCTCCACTTT.

This clone was seen a single time. At the DNA level, this CDR3 is encoded by other sequences in the same sample as well. The CDR3 spells CASSLSGGSGNTIYF. The CDR3 DNA is TGTGCCAGCAGTTTATCAGGGGGCTCTGGAAACACCATATATTTT. V and J are TRBV28 and TRBJ1-3; TRBD1 agrees at 7 bases. There are 15 residues in the CDR3. Germline V gene lookup returns CDR1 MDHEN and CDR2 SYDVKM. V trimming: 1 base; J trimming: 0 bases; junction bases outside the gene matches: 0. The variable domain in full, with the rest retrieved from reference TRBV28 and TRBJ1-3, is DVKVTQSSRYLVKRTGEKVFLECVQDMDHENMFWYRQDPGLGLRLIYFSYDVKMKEKGDIPEGYSVSREKKERFSLILESASTNQTSMYLCASSLSGGSGNTIYFGEGSWLTVV.

The CDR3 sequence: CASSGRTGHGEQYF. The DNA of the CDR3 is TGCGCCAGCAGCGGTCGGACGGGACACGGCGAGCAGTACTTC. The rearrangement uses TRBV5-1 and TRBJ2-7; D perhaps matches TRBD1 (6 bases). V was pared by 4 bases and J by 6 bases, with 17 bases between. The CDR3 has 14 amino acids. Germline CDR1 SGHRS, CDR2 YFSETQ.

V gene TRBV2 combines with J gene TRBJ2-3, with D perhaps TRBD1 (6 bases). Trimming removed 6 bases at V and 2 bases at J, with 9 bases between. CDR1 SNHLY and CDR2 FYNNEI come from the germline V gene. CDR3 length: 13 amino acids. The CDR3 DNA reads as TGTGCCAGCAGGACAGGACTCACAGATACGCAGTATTTT. As protein: CASRTGLTDTQYF.

The rearrangement joins TRBV30 to TRBJ2-7; possibly TRBD1 for D (6 bases). With 2 bases removed from V and 4 bases from J, the gap between germline ends came to 12 bases. CDR3 length: 13 amino acids. Per germline, CDR1 GTSNPN and CDR2 SVGIG (reference sequence). The chain's CDR3 is CAWSRGTQYEQYF. CDR3 DNA sequence: TGTGCCTGGAGTAGGGGGACACAATACGAGCAGTACTTC.

CDR3 protein: CASSYLGDRGDEQYF. Here the CDR3 DNA reads TGTGCCAGCAGTTACCTAGGGGACAGGGGCGACGAGCAGTACTTC. This chain joins TRBV6-5 and TRBJ2-7, with 10 bases lining up with TRBD1. The CDR3 totals 15 residues. Looked up from germline, CDR1 is MNHEY and CDR2 is SVGAGI. The V and J ends lost 2 bases and 5 bases, in that order; junction bases with no gene match: 6.

The rearrangement joins TRBV7-3 to TRBJ1-5; D remains unclear. The CDR3 extends over 16 amino acids. Per germline, CDR1 SGHTA and CDR2 FQGTGA. V shed 6 bases and J shed 1 base, with 16 bases lying between them. CDR3 region: CASRRRVIGSNQPQHF. CDR3 nucleotides: TGTGCCAGCAGGCGACGGGTGATCGGGAGCAATCAGCCCCAGCATTTT. Full variable domain (rest looked up from reference TRBV7-3 and TRBJ1-5): GAGVSQTPSNKVTEKGKYVELRCDPISGHTALYWYRQSLGQGPEFLIYFQGTGAADDSGLPNDRFFAVRPEGSVSTLKIQRTERGDSAVYLCASRRRVIGSNQPQHFGDGTRLSIL.

This rearrangement joins TRBV4-3 to TRBJ2-2, with 9 bases aligning to TRBD2. Germline CDR1 LGHNA, CDR2 YSLEER. With 3 bases clipped from V and 1 base from J, the junction kept 6 bases outside the gene matches. CDR3 size: 17 residues. CDR3 DNA: TGCGCCAGCAGCCATGTCCAAGCGGGGGGGAACACCGGGGAGCTGTTTTTT. This gives the protein CASSHVQAGGNTGELFF.

The genes are TRBV5-1 and TRBJ1-2; no reliable D call. This CDR3 is built from 15 residues. V shed 0 bases and J shed 4 bases, with 13 bases lying between them. Germline loops: CDR1 SGHRS, CDR2 YFSETQ. The DNA of the CDR3 is TGCGCCAGCAGCTTGGGGCTGAGCACGGGCTATGGCTACACCTTC. Its translation: CASSLGLSTGYGYTF.

The chain recombines TRBV14 with TRBJ1-1, with D unresolved. V lost 1 base and J lost 9, with 12 bases in between. The CDR3 length is 13 residues. The germline V gene encodes CDR1 SGHDN and CDR2 FVKESK. DNA of the CDR3: TGTGCCAGCAGCCAAGGTGAGGGATTGAAAGCTTTCTTT. Translating gives CASSQGEGLKAFF. Supplemented by reference TRBV14 and TRBJ1-1, the full variable domain reads EAGVTQFPSHSVIEKGQTVTLRCDPISGHDNLYWYRRVMGKEIKFLLHFVKESKQDESGMPNNRFLAERTGGTYSTLKVQPAELEDSGVYFCASSQGEGLKAFFGQGTRLTVV.

CDR3 sequence (DNA): TGTGCCATCAGTGACCCGACCGGGGGGAAGTATGGCTACACCTTC. This gives the protein CAISDPTGGKYGYTF. The chain has TRBV10-3 and TRBJ1-2; a weak D match, TRBD1 (5 bases). The V end was cut by 3 bases, the J end by 5 bases, with 16 bases between. Germline values: CDR1 ENHRY, CDR2 SYGVKD. The CDR3 spans 15 residues.

The rearrangement links TRBV10-3 to TRBJ1-1, with D unclear. The CDR3 runs 13 residues. Trimming cost V 7 bases and J 0 bases, with 9 bases left between them. Germline V gene lookup returns CDR1 ENHRY and CDR2 SYGVKD. CDR3 in amino acids: CAIKEDMNTEAFF. For the CDR3, the DNA is TGTGCCATCAAAGAGGATATGAACACTGAAGCTTTCTTT.

The gene calls are TRBV7-2 and TRBJ1-1; D remains ambiguous. V shed 2 bases and J shed 5 bases, with 12 bases lying between them. CDR3 length equals 14 residues. CDR1 SGHTA and CDR2 FQGNSA come from the germline V gene. The CDR3 here is CASSLKFPGTEAFF. The CDR3 nucleotides are TGTGCCAGCAGCTTAAAGTTTCCGGGAACTGAAGCTTTCTTT. The full variable domain, with the rest looked up from reference TRBV7-2 and TRBJ1-1, is GAGVSQSPSNKVTEKGKDVELRCDPISGHTALYWYRQSLGQGLEFLIYFQGNSAPDKSGLPSDRFSAERTGGSVSTLTIQRTQQEDSAVYLCASSLKFPGTEAFFGQGTRLTVV.

The chain joins TRBV19 to TRBJ1-6; TRBD1 agrees at 7 bases. Germline-derived CDR1 and CDR2 are LNHDA and SQIVND (reference sequence). The V and J ends lost 1 base and 5 bases, in that order; junction bases with no gene match: 5. The CDR3 contains 16 residues. CDR3 amino acids: CASSIGQGADNSPLHF. CDR3 in DNA: TGTGCCAGTAGTATAGGACAGGGTGCCGATAATTCACCCCTCCACTTT.